The 22 T cell receptor beta chains below come from one sample, sequenced in a study of T cells in localized non-small cell lung cancer. The assay was immunoSEQ multiplex PCR, and TCRdb's table has in-frame clones only and misses some. Of about 3,300 clones detected, around 54% appear once; the ten largest clones hold roughly 5%. Sample: lymph node tissue, taken before any cancer treatment. The receptors shown here come from a woman aged 18-49 years with stage I lung adenocarcinoma.

This clone was picked up a small number of times. The chain links TRBV6-7 to TRBJ2-5; 7 positions match TRBD1. Being an ORF, TRBV6-7 has a function that is uncertain. The CDR3 covers 14 residues. V dropped 2 bases and J dropped 7; count of bases not matched to a gene: 7. Written as DNA, the CDR3 is TGTGCCAGCAGTTACAGGGGGCCTAGGGTGACCCAGTACTTC. It translates to CASSYRGPRVTQYF.

The V and J genes are TRBV15 and TRBJ2-5, with unresolved D. There are 14 residues in the CDR3. The germline V gene encodes CDR1 LNHNV and CDR2 YYDKDF (reference sequence). V was clipped by 1 base and J by 4 bases, with 10 bases between them. The CDR3 DNA reads TGTGCCACCAGCAGAGTTGGGAAAGGAGAGACCCAGTACTTC. Translation gives CATSRVGKGETQYF.

V usage is TRBV10-3 and J usage is TRBJ1-3; TRBD1 might be the D (6 bases). The CDR3 is made up of 16 amino acids. Germline lookup yields CDR1 ENHRY and CDR2 SYGVKD. With 11 bases removed from V and 0 bases from J, the gap between germline ends came to 20 bases. The CDR3, as DNA: TGTGCCTCTCGGGAGGGGGGCTTTGGCTCTGGAAACACCATATATTTT. Translation gives CASREGGFGSGNTIYF.

The CDR3 bases are TGTGCCAGCTCACCACCACTCACAGGGCGCAGGTCCTACAATGAGCAGTTCTTC. Translating gives CASSPPLTGRRSYNEQFF. The V gene is TRBV18, the J gene TRBJ2-1, with a possible D match to TRBD1 (6 bases). In germline, CDR1 is KGHSH, CDR2 LQKENI. This CDR3 comprises 18 residues. Trimming removed 0 bases from V and 1 base from J, with 16 bases in between. The variable domain in full, with the rest retrieved from reference TRBV18 and TRBJ2-1, is NAGVMQNPRHLVRRRGQEARLRCSPMKGHSHVYWYRQLPEEGLKFMVYLQKENIIDESGMPKERFSAEFPKEGPSILRIQQVVRGDSAAYFCASSPPLTGRRSYNEQFFGPGTRLTVL.

This clone appeared a few times. The gene calls are TRBV6-8 and TRBJ2-7, with 7 positions matching TRBD2. V was pared by 0 bases and J by 3 bases, with 2 bases of the junction left unmatched. The CDR3 has 14 residues. CDR1 and CDR2 (germline): MNHGY, SAAAGT. The CDR3 DNA reads as TGTGCCAGCAGTTACTCGGGCGGGGGCTACGAGCAGTACTTC. This translates into CASSYSGGGYEQYF.

This clone appeared a single time. The rearrangement joins TRBV28 to TRBJ2-1; 8 nucleotides line up with TRBD2. The CDR3 covers 17 residues. Germline V gene data show CDR1 as MDHEN and CDR2 as SYDVKM. V shed 5 bases, J shed 2 bases, and the junction held 11 bases outside the gene matches. CDR3 nucleotides: TGTGCCAGCAGTCCCCACTCAGCTAGCGGGCCCTACAATGAGCAGTTCTTC. This gives the protein CASSPHSASGPYNEQFF.

V usage is TRBV6-8 and J usage is TRBJ1-3, with D perhaps TRBD1 (6 bases). Germline V lookup: CDR1 MNHGY, CDR2 SAAAGT. The CDR3 extends over 16 amino acids. The ends were cut back, 6 bases at V and 4 bases at J, with 19 bases in the middle. As DNA, the CDR3 is TGTGCCAGCAGCGTACTTACAGGGTTGGAGGGAAACACCATATATTTT. Translating gives CASSVLTGLEGNTIYF.

The chain joins TRBV28 to TRBJ1-1; D remains unclear. The germline CDR1 and CDR2 sequences are MDHEN and SYDVKM. This CDR3 has 14 residues. The V end was cut by 6 bases, the J end by 4 bases, with 15 bases between. The CDR3 spells CASSSGMDGTEAFF. DNA for the CDR3: TGTGCCAGCAGCTCTGGGATGGACGGCACTGAAGCTTTCTTT.

This sequence joins TRBV19 and TRBJ1-1; D unclear. The CDR3 is 13 amino acids. V lost 5 bases and J 1 base, leaving 8 bases between the germline ends. CDR1 is LNHDA, CDR2 SQIVND, per germline (reference sequence). The CDR3 here is CASSQQRNTEAFF. The CDR3 nucleotides read TGTGCCAGTAGTCAACAGCGGAACACTGAAGCTTTCTTT. The variable domain in full, with the rest retrieved from reference TRBV19 and TRBJ1-1, is DGGITQSPKYLFRKEGQNVTLSCEQNLNHDAMYWYRQDPGQGLRLIYYSQIVNDFQKGDIAEGYSVSREKKESFPLTVTSAQKNPTAFYLCASSQQRNTEAFFGQGTRLTVV.

This clone was counted between two and nine times. J is TRBJ2-5 and V is TRBV9, with TRBD2 matching 7 bases. V shed 5 bases, J shed 5 bases, and the junction held 12 bases outside the gene matches. CDR3 length: 15 residues. CDR1 is SGDLS, CDR2 YYNGEE, per germline. CDR3 sequence (DNA): TGTGCCAGCAGTGAAAAGGGACTACCAGGGGAGACCCAGTACTTC. It yields the protein CASSEKGLPGETQYF.

This clone was counted a few times. The CDR3 sequence is CAISETTSGRDNEQYF. The CDR3 region has the DNA TGTGCCATCAGTGAGACTACTAGCGGGAGAGACAACGAGCAGTACTTC. The chain joins TRBV10-3 to TRBJ2-7; 11 positions agree with TRBD2. Per the germline V gene, CDR1 is ENHRY and CDR2 is SYGVKD. J gave up 5 bases and V 2 bases, and 8 bases lay outside the gene matches. The CDR3 is 16 amino acids.

The rearrangement joins TRBV19 to TRBJ1-1, with no clear D. Germline lookup yields CDR1 LNHDA and CDR2 SQIVND (reference sequence). This CDR3 has 13 residues. Trimming took off 2 bases at V and 5 bases at J, with 9 bases between the two ends. CDR3: CASSIFPETEAFF. The CDR3 DNA is TGTGCCAGTAGTATATTCCCGGAGACTGAAGCTTTCTTT.

This chain uses TRBV19 with TRBJ1-1, with D unclear. Germline V gene sequence: CDR1 LNHDA, CDR2 SQIVND (reference sequence). The V end was cut by 6 bases, the J end by 4 bases, with 12 bases between. CDR3 length equals 13 residues. The CDR3 DNA follows: TGTGCCAGTAGCCCCTGGGGAGGCACTGAAGCTTTCTTT. This codes for CASSPWGGTEAFF.

The chain couples TRBV11-3 to TRBJ2-5; 7 nucleotides line up with TRBD2. CDR1 is SGHNT, CDR2 YENEEA, per germline. Trimming cost V 1 base and J 2 bases; bases outside gene matches: 4. This CDR3 comprises 15 residues. The CDR3 is CASSLGAGAQETQYF. The CDR3, as DNA: TGTGCCAGCAGCTTAGGGGCGGGAGCACAAGAGACCCAGTACTTC.

This clone was detected only a few times. V usage is TRBV6-8 and J usage is TRBJ2-3; TRBD2 matches at 7 bases. The germline CDR1 and CDR2 sequences are MNHGY and SAAAGT. This CDR3 region has 15 residues. Germline trimming cut 8 bases from V and 6 bases from J; bases unmatched to any gene: 14. The chain's CDR3 is CASSIRAGAVDTQYF. The CDR3 region has the DNA TGTGCCAGCTCTATCAGGGCGGGAGCGGTGGATACGCAGTATTTT.

CDR3 loop: CASSAKREVSNEQFF. Written as DNA, the CDR3 is TGTGCCAGCAGCGCCAAGCGGGAGGTCTCCAATGAGCAGTTCTTC. The rearrangement joins TRBV11-3 to TRBJ2-1; 9 bases map to TRBD2. The ends lost 5 bases at V and 6 bases at J; junction bases unmatched: 8. CDR1 and CDR2 from the germline V gene are SGHNT and YENEEA. This CDR3 region has 15 residues.

The chain employs TRBV25-1 and TRBJ1-4, with no clear D. This CDR3 has 16 residues. Germline V lookup: CDR1 MGHDK, CDR2 SYGVNS. The germline V and J ends were trimmed by 3 bases and 6 bases, with 17 bases remaining between them. The CDR3 protein is CASSDVVTGSHEKLFF. Here the CDR3 DNA reads TGTGCCAGCAGTGACGTGGTTACGGGGTCGCATGAAAAACTGTTTTTT.

CDR3 region: CAGQGLAQETQYF. In nucleotides, the CDR3 is TGTGCCGGGCAAGGACTAGCTCAAGAGACCCAGTACTTC. The rearrangement joins TRBV30 to TRBJ2-5; 8 bases match TRBD2. The CDR3 extends over 13 amino acids. The germline V gene encodes CDR1 GTSNPN and CDR2 SVGIG (reference sequence). V lost 8 bases, J lost 2 bases, and 7 bases stayed unmatched.

The table lists this clone with a few counts. This chain joins TRBV6-8 and TRBJ1-1; TRBD1 aligns across 9 bases. The ends lost 4 bases at V and 3 bases at J; junction bases unmatched: 9. The CDR3 is made up of 16 amino acids. Germline V gene data show CDR1 as MNHGY and CDR2 as SAAAGT. The CDR3, as DNA: TGTGCCAGCAGTTCAGACAGGGGGTGGATATACACTGAAGCTTTCTTT. Protein sequence: CASSSDRGWIYTEAFF.

This clone has more than one count but fewer than ten. CDR3 loop: CASSPTRMNTEAFF. CDR3 coding DNA: TGTGCCAGCAGCCCCACACGGATGAACACTGAAGCTTTCTTT. V and J are TRBV11-3 and TRBJ1-1; D remains ambiguous. The CDR3 covers 14 residues. V was cut by 5 bases and J by 0 bases, with 10 bases left in between. Germline values: CDR1 SGHNT, CDR2 YENEEA.

This clone was observed a handful of times. The genes are TRBV30 and TRBJ2-5; TRBD2 matches at 8 bases. The CDR3 runs to 14 residues. Losses at the gene ends were 3 bases for V and 5 bases for J; bases not matched to a gene: 8. The germline gives CDR1 GTSNPN, CDR2 SVGIG (reference sequence). CDR3 nucleotide sequence: TGTGCCTGGAGACAGCGGGGGTCTGGGGAGACCCAGTACTTC. Protein: CAWRQRGSGETQYF.

J is TRBJ2-6 and V is TRBV19; no clear D. The CDR3 is made up of 19 amino acids. V shed 0 bases and J shed 4 bases, with 19 bases lying between them. Per the germline V gene, CDR1 is LNHDA and CDR2 is SQIVND (reference sequence). The CDR3 DNA reads as TGTGCCAGTAGTATAGATTCGGGCAGCATTTCCCGGGGGGCCAACGTCCTGACTTTC. Protein sequence: CASSIDSGSISRGANVLTF.